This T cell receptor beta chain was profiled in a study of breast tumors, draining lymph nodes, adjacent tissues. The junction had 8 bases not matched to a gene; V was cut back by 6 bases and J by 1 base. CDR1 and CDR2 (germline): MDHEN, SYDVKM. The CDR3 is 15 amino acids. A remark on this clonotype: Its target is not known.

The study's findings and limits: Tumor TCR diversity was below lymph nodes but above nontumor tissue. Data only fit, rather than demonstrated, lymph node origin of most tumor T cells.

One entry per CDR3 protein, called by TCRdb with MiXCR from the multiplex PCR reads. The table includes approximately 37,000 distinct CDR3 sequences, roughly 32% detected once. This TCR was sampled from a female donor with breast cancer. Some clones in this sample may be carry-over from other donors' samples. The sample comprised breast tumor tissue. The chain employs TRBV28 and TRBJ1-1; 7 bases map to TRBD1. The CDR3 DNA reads TGTGCCAGCAGCACCCCTCGGACAGGGAACACTGAAGCTTTCTTT. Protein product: CASSTPRTGNTEAFF.